The clone carrying this TCR beta chain was observed a single time. The sample originates from a study of blood T cell repertoires in COVID-19. Here immunoSEQ multiplex PCR was the method, and the copy in TCRdb shows in-frame clones only, minus some. The sample shows 280,000 or so clones, 87% of them seen only once. Trimming cost V 0 bases and J 2 bases; bases outside gene matches: 3. This CDR3 region has 15 residues. Germline-derived CDR1 and CDR2 are MNHEY and SMNVEV (reference sequence). Symptom resolution, clearance, or two negative PCRs marked donors in Cohort 3 as recovered. This chain joins TRBV27 and TRBJ2-5; TRBD1 matches 7 bases. The sample was PBMCs or T cells enriched from blood (not recorded which). This receptor was taken from a woman between 40 and 50 years old who had recovered from COVID-19. The CDR3: CASSLSGRGQETQYF. The CDR3 bases are TGTGCCAGCAGTTTATCGGGCAGGGGGCAAGAGACCCAGTACTTC.